This is a list of T cell receptor beta chains from one sample in a study of response to subunit inactivated influenza vaccine. TCRdb recomputed calls from the RT-PCR reads with MiXCR, one row per CDR3 protein. The sample lists about 540,000 distinct CDR3 sequences, roughly 25% occurring once. The sample was also linked to a second study, of T cells expressing NK-cell markers.

Source: CD4+ T cells sorted from PBMCs, taken 12 days after vaccination. These receptors were obtained from a man aged 50-59 years who received an inactivated influenza vaccine. Each CDR3 is given with its conserved first and last residue. D genes are given only for firm matches. Expanded clones get a size class; other rows say once, few or many, or leave the size out.

d_gene: -; v_gene: TRBV3-1; abundance: -; j_gene: TRBJ1-1; CDR3aa: CASSPLRGEAFF; CDR3nt: TGTGCCAGCAGCCCGCTCCGGGGGGAGGCTTTCTTT
d_gene: -; v_gene: TRBV6-5; abundance: -; j_gene: TRBJ2-5; CDR3aa: CASSYRGLRGETQYF; CDR3nt: TGTGCCAGCAGTTACCGGGGACTTCGAGGAGAGACCCAGTACTTC
d_gene: TRBD2; v_gene: TRBV24-1; abundance: few; j_gene: TRBJ2-1; CDR3aa: CATSDHSGRAIGEQFF; CDR3nt: TGTGCCACCAGTGACCATAGCGGGAGGGCCATAGGTGAGCAGTTCTTC
d_gene: -; v_gene: TRBV27; abundance: many; j_gene: TRBJ1-1; CDR3aa: CASSFAENTEAFF; CDR3nt: TGTGCCAGCAGTTTTGCTGAGAACACTGAAGCTTTCTTT
d_gene: -; v_gene: TRBV25-1; abundance: -; j_gene: TRBJ2-3; CDR3aa: CASRRGGSNTDTQYF; CDR3nt: TGTGCCAGCAGGAGGGGTGGTTCCAACACAGATACGCAGTATTTT
d_gene: -; v_gene: TRBV12-3/TRBV12-4; abundance: -; j_gene: TRBJ1-4; CDR3aa: CASSRRGGDEKLFF; CDR3nt: TGTGCCAGCAGTCGGCGTGGGGGTGATGAAAAACTGTTTTTT
d_gene: TRBD1; v_gene: TRBV18; abundance: -; j_gene: TRBJ2-7; CDR3aa: CASSPLTGRDEQYF; CDR3nt: TGTGCCAGCTCACCCCTGACAGGGCGGGACGAGCAGTACTTC
d_gene: TRBD1; v_gene: TRBV3-1; abundance: -; j_gene: TRBJ2-3; CDR3aa: CASSQDWGWDRTVDTQYF; CDR3nt: TGTGCCAGCAGCCAAGATTGGGGATGGGACAGGACAGTAGATACGCAGTATTTT
d_gene: -; v_gene: TRBV3-1; abundance: few; j_gene: TRBJ1-2; CDR3aa: CASSRRSLDGYTF; CDR3nt: TGTGCCAGCAGCCGTCGGTCGTTGGATGGCTACACCTTC
d_gene: -; v_gene: TRBV5-1; abundance: once; j_gene: TRBJ1-2; CDR3aa: CASSPAPGAYGYTF; CDR3nt: TGCGCCAGCAGCCCAGCGCCCGGGGCCTATGGCTACACCTTC
d_gene: -; v_gene: TRBV20-1; abundance: few; j_gene: TRBJ2-5; CDR3aa: CSADRRQETQYF; CDR3nt: TGCAGTGCTGACAGGCGGCAAGAGACCCAGTACTTC
d_gene: TRBD1; v_gene: TRBV27; abundance: -; j_gene: TRBJ1-4; CDR3aa: CASSRSGTGRFGEKLFF; CDR3nt: TGTGCCAGCAGTCGCTCCGGGACAGGGAGGTTCGGGGAAAAACTGTTTTTT
d_gene: TRBD2; v_gene: TRBV6-1; abundance: -; j_gene: TRBJ2-2; CDR3aa: CASSLTSGLGTGELFF; CDR3nt: TGTGCCAGCAGTCTGACTAGCGGGCTGGGCACCGGGGAGCTGTTTTTT
d_gene: -; v_gene: TRBV24-1; abundance: -; j_gene: TRBJ2-7; CDR3aa: CATSGGPYEQYF; CDR3nt: TGTGCCACCAGTGGCGGACCCTACGAGCAGTACTTC
d_gene: -; v_gene: TRBV4-3; abundance: few; j_gene: TRBJ1-4; CDR3aa: CASSQAVTTNEKLFF; CDR3nt: TGCGCCAGCAGCCAAGCAGTTACAACTAATGAAAAACTGTTTTTT
d_gene: -; v_gene: TRBV11-2; abundance: -; j_gene: TRBJ2-1; CDR3aa: CASSLIRRSNEQFF; CDR3nt: TGTGCCAGCAGCTTAATAAGGCGCAGCAATGAGCAGTTCTTC